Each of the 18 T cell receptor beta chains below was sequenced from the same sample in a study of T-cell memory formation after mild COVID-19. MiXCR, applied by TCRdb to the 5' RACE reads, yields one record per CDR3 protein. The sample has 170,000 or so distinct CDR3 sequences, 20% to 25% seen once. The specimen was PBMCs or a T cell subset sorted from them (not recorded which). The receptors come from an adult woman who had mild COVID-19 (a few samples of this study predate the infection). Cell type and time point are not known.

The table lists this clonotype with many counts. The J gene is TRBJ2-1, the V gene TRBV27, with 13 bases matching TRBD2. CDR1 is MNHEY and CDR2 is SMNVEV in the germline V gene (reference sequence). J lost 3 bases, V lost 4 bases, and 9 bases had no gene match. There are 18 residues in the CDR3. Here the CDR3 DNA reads TGTGCCAGCAGTTGGACTAGCGGGAGCCTTCTTCTCTACAATGAGCAGTTCTTC. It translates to CASSWTSGSLLLYNEQFF.

The CDR3 DNA sequence: TGTGCCAGCAGCCAAGATTCGGGGCTCGTCCTAGCCAAAAACATTCAGTACTTC. It is translated as CASSQDSGLVLAKNIQYF. The chain uses TRBV3-1 and TRBJ2-4; perhaps D is TRBD1 or TRBD2 (5 bases each). The germline V gene has CDR1 LGHDT and CDR2 YNNKEL (reference sequence). V gave up 0 bases and J gave up 0 bases, with 15 bases separating them. The CDR3 totals 18 residues.

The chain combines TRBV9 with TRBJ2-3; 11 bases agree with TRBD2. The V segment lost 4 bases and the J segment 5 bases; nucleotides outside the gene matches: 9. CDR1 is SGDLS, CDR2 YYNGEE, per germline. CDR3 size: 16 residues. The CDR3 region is CASSIISGGAVDTQYF. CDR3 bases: TGTGCCAGCAGCATCATTAGCGGGGGGGCGGTAGATACGCAGTATTTT.

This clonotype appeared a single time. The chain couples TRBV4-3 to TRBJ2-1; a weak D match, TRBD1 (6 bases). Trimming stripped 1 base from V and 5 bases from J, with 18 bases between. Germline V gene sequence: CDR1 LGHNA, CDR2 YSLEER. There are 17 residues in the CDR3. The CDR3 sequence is CASSQGTADSANNEQFF. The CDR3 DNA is TGCGCCAGCAGCCAAGGGACGGCGGACAGCGCCAACAATGAGCAGTTCTTC.

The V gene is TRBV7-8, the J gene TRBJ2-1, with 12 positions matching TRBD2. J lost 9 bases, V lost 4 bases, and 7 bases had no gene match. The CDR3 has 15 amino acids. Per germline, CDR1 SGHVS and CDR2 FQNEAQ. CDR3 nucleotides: TGTGCCAGCAGCTCACCTAGCGGGGGGGCCTCTGAGCAGTTCTTC. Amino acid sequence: CASSSPSGGASEQFF.

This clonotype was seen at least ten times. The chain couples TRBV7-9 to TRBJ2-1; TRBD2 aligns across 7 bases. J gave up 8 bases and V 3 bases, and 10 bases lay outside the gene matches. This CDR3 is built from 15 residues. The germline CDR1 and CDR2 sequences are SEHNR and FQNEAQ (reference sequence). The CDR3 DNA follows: TGTGCCAGCAGCTTTAGTTCGCGGGAGCTACATGAGCAGTTCTTC. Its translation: CASSFSSRELHEQFF.

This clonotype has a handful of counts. The CDR3, as DNA: TGTGCCAGCTCAATCCGACCGGCGAGTGAGCAGTTCTTC. Amino acid sequence: CASSIRPASEQFF. The V call is TRBV18, the J call TRBJ2-1; no firm D call. This CDR3 has 13 amino acids. V was cut by 5 bases and J by 9 bases, with 14 bases left in between. Germline V lookup: CDR1 KGHSH, CDR2 LQKENI.

CDR3 sequence reads: CASSQYRQGSEQFF. DNA of the CDR3: TGTGCCAGCAGCCAATACCGACAGGGGAGTGAGCAGTTCTTC. The rearrangement joins TRBV6-2 or TRBV6-3 to TRBJ2-1; 8 bases line up with TRBD1. The length of the CDR3 is 14 residues. The germline gives CDR1 MNHEY, CDR2 SVGEGT. Trimming took 6 bases from V and 9 from J; bases not matched to a gene: 10.

Written as DNA, the CDR3 is TGTGCCAGCAGCTTAAACGGGGTTACCTACGAGCAGTACTTC. It yields the protein CASSLNGVTYEQYF. The genes are TRBV7-8 and TRBJ2-7, with TRBD2 as a possible D gene (5 bases). V was shortened by 2 bases and J by 2 bases, with 10 bases between the two germline ends. Germline V gene sequence: CDR1 SGHVS, CDR2 FQNEAQ. This CDR3 spans 14 amino acids.

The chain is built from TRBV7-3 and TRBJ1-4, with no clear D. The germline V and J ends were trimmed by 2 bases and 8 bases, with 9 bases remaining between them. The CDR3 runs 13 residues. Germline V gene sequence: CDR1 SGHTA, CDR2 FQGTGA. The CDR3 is CASSLDPGEKLFF. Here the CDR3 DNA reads TGTGCCAGCAGCTTAGACCCGGGGGAAAAACTGTTTTTT.

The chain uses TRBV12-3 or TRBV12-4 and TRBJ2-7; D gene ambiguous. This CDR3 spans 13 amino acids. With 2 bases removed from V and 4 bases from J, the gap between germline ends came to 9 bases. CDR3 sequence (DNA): TGTGCCAGCAGTTTATTAAAGAATTACGAGCAGTACTTC. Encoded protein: CASSLLKNYEQYF.

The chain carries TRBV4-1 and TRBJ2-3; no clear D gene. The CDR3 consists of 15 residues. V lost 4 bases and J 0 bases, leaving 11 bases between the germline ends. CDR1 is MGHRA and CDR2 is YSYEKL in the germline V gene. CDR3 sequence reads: CASSRTPGSTDTQYF. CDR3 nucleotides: TGCGCCAGCAGCCGCACCCCCGGTAGCACAGATACGCAGTATTTT.

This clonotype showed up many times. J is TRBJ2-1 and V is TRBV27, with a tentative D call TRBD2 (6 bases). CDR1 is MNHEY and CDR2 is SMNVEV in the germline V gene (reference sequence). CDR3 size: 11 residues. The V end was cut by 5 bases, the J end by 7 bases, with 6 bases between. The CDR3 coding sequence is TGTGCCAGCAGTCGGGGGAATGAGCAGTTCTTC. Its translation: CASSRGNEQFF.

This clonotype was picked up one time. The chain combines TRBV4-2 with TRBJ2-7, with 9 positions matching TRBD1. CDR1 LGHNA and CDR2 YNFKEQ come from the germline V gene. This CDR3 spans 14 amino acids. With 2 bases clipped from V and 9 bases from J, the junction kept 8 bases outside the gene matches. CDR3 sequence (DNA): TGTGCCAGCAGCCAACCATCCTTGGGACAGGGGCAGTACTTC. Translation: CASSQPSLGQGQYF.

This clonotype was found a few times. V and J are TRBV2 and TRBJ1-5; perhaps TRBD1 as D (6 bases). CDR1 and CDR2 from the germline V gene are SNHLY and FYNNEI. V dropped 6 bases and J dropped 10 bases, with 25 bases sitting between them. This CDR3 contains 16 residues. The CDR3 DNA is TGTGCCAGCAGCCCTGAAATCCGGGACATTAACCAACCCCAGCATTTT. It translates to CASSPEIRDINQPQHF.

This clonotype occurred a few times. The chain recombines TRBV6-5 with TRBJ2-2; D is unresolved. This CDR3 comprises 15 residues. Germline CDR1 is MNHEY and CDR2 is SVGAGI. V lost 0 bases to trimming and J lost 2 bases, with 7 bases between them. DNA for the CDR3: TGTGCCAGCAGTTACTCGACTTATAACACCGGGGAGCTGTTTTTT. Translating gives CASSYSTYNTGELFF.

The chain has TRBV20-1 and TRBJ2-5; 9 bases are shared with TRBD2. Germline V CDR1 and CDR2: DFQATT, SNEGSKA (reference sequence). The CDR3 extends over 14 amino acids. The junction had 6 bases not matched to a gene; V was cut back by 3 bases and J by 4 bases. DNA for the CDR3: TGCAGTGCTAGGGGGACTAGCAAGCTAGAGACCCAGTACTTC. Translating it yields CSARGTSKLETQYF.

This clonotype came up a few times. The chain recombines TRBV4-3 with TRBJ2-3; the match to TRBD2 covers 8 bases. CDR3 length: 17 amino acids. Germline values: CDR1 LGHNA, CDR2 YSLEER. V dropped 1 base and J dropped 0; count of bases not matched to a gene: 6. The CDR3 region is CASSQAAGGSSTDTQYF. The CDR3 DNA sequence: TGCGCCAGCAGCCAAGCGGCGGGAGGCTCGAGCACAGATACGCAGTATTTT.